This T cell receptor beta chain was sequenced in a study of STAT5B mutations in CD4+ large granular lymphocyte leukemia. Study-level findings and limits: Data were not HLA-matched across samples.

The data were produced by immunoSEQ multiplex PCR, yet TCRdb's version contains in-frame clones alone and is incomplete. The sample table sets out 90 to 95 clones. Details on this clone: The antigen is undetermined.

The ends lost 3 bases at V and 7 bases at J; junction bases unmatched: 4. The CDR3 has 15 residues. Germline CDR1 SGHNT, CDR2 YENEEA. The clonotype comes from a man older than 75 with CD4+ T-cell large granular lymphocyte leukemia. The rearrangement links TRBV11-3 to TRBJ2-1; TRBD2 agrees at 12 bases. The sample was PBMCs. The CDR3 region is CASSLTSGSLNEQFF. The CDR3 DNA reads TGTGCCAGCAGCTTGACTAGCGGGAGCCTGAATGAGCAGTTCTTC.